The 3 T cell receptor beta chains below were found in one sample sequenced in a study of T-cell memory formation after mild COVID-19. TCRdb re-analysed the 5' RACE reads in MiXCR, keeping a single row per CDR3 protein. The sample holds about 540,000 distinct CDR3 sequences, about 20% seen once. Sequencing used PBMCs or a T cell subset sorted from them (not recorded which). The receptors stem from an adult woman who had mild COVID-19 (a few samples of this study predate the infection). Cell type and time point are not known.

This clonotype was counted between two and nine times. The rearrangement links TRBV6-5 to TRBJ2-7; D unclear. CDR1 and CDR2 from the germline V gene are MNHEY and SVGAGI. The CDR3 totals 12 residues. The germline V and J ends were trimmed by 7 bases and 2 bases, with 9 bases remaining between them. CDR3 DNA: TGTGCCAGCACGGGCCCCACCTACGAGCAGTACTTC. The encoded protein is CASTGPTYEQYF.

This clonotype was seen a handful of times. The CDR3 DNA reads TGTGCCACCAGCAGGAGTGGGGGCTCCTACGAGCAGTACTTC. Translating gives CATSRSGGSYEQYF. The rearrangement links TRBV15 to TRBJ2-7, with D perhaps being TRBD1 or TRBD2 (5 bases each). Trimming left V 3 bases short and J 0 bases short, with 9 bases between. This CDR3 comprises 14 residues. Germline loops: CDR1 LNHNV, CDR2 YYDKDF (reference sequence). The variable domain in full, completed from reference TRBV15 and TRBJ2-7, reads DAMVIQNPRYQVTQFGKPVTLSCSQTLNHNVMYWYQQKSSQAPKLLFHYYDKDFNNEADTPDNFQSRRPNTSFCFLDIRSPGLGDTAMYLCATSRSGGSYEQYFGPGTRLTVT.

This clonotype was seen only a few times. The V call is TRBV11-2, the J call TRBJ2-3; a possible D gene is TRBD1 (6 bases). The germline V gene has CDR1 SGHAT and CDR2 FQNNGV. The CDR3 is made up of 17 amino acids. V lost 5 bases and J lost 3, with 21 bases in between. CDR3 amino acids: CASSRTRAAGATDTQYF. DNA for the CDR3: TGTGCCAGCAGCCGAACCCGGGCAGCAGGGGCTACAGATACGCAGTATTTT.